This T cell receptor beta chain was recovered during a study of human CD4 T cells and Enterobacteriaceae. Detection sensitivity for ex vivo total memory CD4+ was one cell in 200,000. Sequencing used immunoSEQ multiplex PCR; TCRdb keeps in-frame clones, though not all of them. The sample includes under 35,000 clones, about 80% of them seen just once. Trimming pared 10 bases from V and 2 bases from J, leaving 13 bases between. The CDR3 loop spans 13 amino acids. The germline V gene has CDR1 MNHEY and CDR2 SMNVEV (reference sequence). Concerning this clone: Its antigen remains unknown.

Study-wide results and caveats: Matching to same-donor CFSE-low cultures alone inferred ex vivo clonotype reactivity.

Memory CD4+ T cells were sorted as all CD4+ cells except CD45RA+CCR7+CD95- naive cells, over 95% pure. CD4 and CD14 magnetic microbeads positively selected total CD4+ T cells and monocytes. The chain is built from TRBV27 and TRBJ2-3; possible D gene TRBD2, 5 bases. The sequenced sample consisted of memory CD4+ T cells from blood. The clonotype was recovered from a human donor in good health. DNA for the CDR3: TGTGCCATCCGGGCGGGCAACACAGATACGCAGTATTTT. Translated: CAIRAGNTDTQYF.